A selection of T cell receptor beta chains follows, all from one sample in a study of T cell repertoires in cytomegalovirus infection. One entry per CDR3 protein results from TCRdb running MiXCR on the reads. Here the sample spans approximately 750,000 distinct CDR3 sequences, approximately 40% being singletons. Sequences were obtained from PBMCs. The receptor set was obtained from a human donor in good health (CMV status not recorded). Some clones in this sample may be carry-over from other donors' samples. The CDR3 runs from the conserved cysteine through the conserved F or W. A D gene is named only where the DNA matches it firmly. Expanded clones get a size class; other rows say once, few or many, or leave the size out.

>.|.|TRBJ1-4|TRBV7-2|14
CASSITELDEKLFF
TGTGCCAGCAGCATTACAGAGCTTGATGAAAAACTGTTTTTT
>many|.|TRBJ1-5|TRBV11-2|17
CASSLVGVTGNNQPQHF
TGTGCCAGCAGCTTAGTTGGGGTAACAGGGAACAATCAGCCCCAGCATTTT
>.|.|TRBJ2-5|TRBV29-1|11
CSVGTKETQYF
TGCAGCGTCGGGACCAAAGAGACCCAGTACTTC
>.|TRBD2|TRBJ2-7|TRBV7-6|18
CASSLSQREDSLSYEQYF
TGTGCCAGCAGCTTATCCCAGCGGGAGGACTCCCTCTCCTACGAGCAGTACTTC
>.|.|TRBJ1-2|TRBV7-9|14
CASSPPDDWDGYTF
TGTGCCAGCAGCCCGCCCGACGACTGGGATGGCTACACCTTC
>.|.|TRBJ2-6|TRBV6-8|15
CASSWDGSGANVLTF
TGTGCCAGCAGCTGGGACGGTTCTGGGGCCAACGTCCTGACTTTC
>.|.|TRBJ1-1|TRBV28|14
CASSLRGRRAEAFF
TGTGCCAGCAGTTTACGGGGTCGCCGCGCTGAAGCTTTCTTT
>many|.|TRBJ2-3|TRBV9|13
CAPRGSYTDTQYF
TGTGCCCCTAGGGGGTCATACACAGATACGCAGTATTTT
>.|TRBD2|TRBJ2-3|TRBV6-1|14
CASSAGTNSDTQYF
TGTGCCAGCAGTGCCGGGACTAACTCAGATACGCAGTATTTT
>.|.|TRBJ1-1|TRBV10-3|14
CAIRKKKGITEAFF
TGTGCCATCAGGAAAAAAAAGGGCATCACTGAAGCTTTCTTT
>.|.|TRBJ1-6|TRBV19|15
CASSRDIGPNSPLHF
TGTGCCAGTAGTCGGGATATCGGTCCTAATTCACCCCTCCACTTT
>few|.|TRBJ1-1|TRBV7-9|13
CAIDPDTNTEAFF
TGTGCCATCGATCCCGATACGAACACTGAAGCTTTCTTT
>few|TRBD2|TRBJ2-2|TRBV7-9|17
CASSFGGGPSNTGELFF
TGTGCCAGCAGCTTCGGGGGAGGGCCTTCGAACACCGGGGAGCTGTTTTTT
>many|.|TRBJ1-5|TRBV7-8|15
CASSLAPGGKSSQHF
TGTGCCAGCAGCTTAGCGCCCGGGGGCAAAAGTTCCCAGCATTTT
>.|.|TRBJ1-1|TRBV4-2|15
CASSPAGSGNTEAFF
TGTGCCAGCAGCCCAGCAGGCTCGGGGAACACTGAAGCTTTCTTT
>.|.|TRBJ1-2|TRBV12-3/TRBV12-4|12
CASSFELYGYTF
TGTGCCAGCAGTTTCGAGCTCTATGGCTACACCTTC
>.|.|TRBJ1-1|TRBV7-9|15
CASSYMDRPNTEAFF
TGTGCCAGCAGCTATATGGACAGACCGAACACTGAAGCTTTCTTT
>.|TRBD2|TRBJ2-1|TRBV13|15
CASTAQTSGDNEQFF
TGTGCCAGCACCGCACAGACTAGCGGGGACAATGAGCAGTTCTTC
>few|TRBD1|TRBJ2-7|TRBV6-1|15
CASREEGQGGYEQYF
TGTGCCAGCAGGGAGGAAGGACAGGGGGGGTACGAGCAGTACTTC
>few|TRBD1|TRBJ1-5|TRBV20-1|20
CSARGTATGQGDYSNQPQHF
TGCAGTGCTAGAGGGACCGCCACCGGACAGGGAGATTATAGCAATCAGCCCCAGCATTTT
>.|TRBD2|TRBJ2-2|TRBV12-3/TRBV12-4|16
CASSPLAGGLAGELFF
TGTGCCAGCAGTCCTTTAGCGGGAGGGCTGGCCGGGGAGCTGTTTTTT
>.|TRBD2|TRBJ2-5|TRBV4-1|16
CASLGRESPEGETQYF
TGCGCCAGCTTAGGGCGGGAGTCCCCCGAGGGAGAGACCCAGTACTTC
>few|TRBD2|TRBJ2-7|TRBV4-2|17
CASSRRHLAGDSYEQYF
TGTGCCAGCAGCCGCCGACATCTAGCGGGGGATTCCTACGAGCAGTACTTC
>.|TRBD2|TRBJ2-1|TRBV5-1|16
CASSKAGTSSYNEQFF
TGCGCCAGCAGCAAAGCCGGGACTAGTTCCTACAATGAGCAGTTCTTC
>.|TRBD1|TRBJ2-2|TRBV15|16
CATSIDRGIGTGELFF
TGTGCCACCAGCATAGACAGGGGGATCGGCACCGGGGAGCTGTTTTTT
>few|TRBD1|TRBJ1-5|TRBV19|14
CASSPDRFDQPQHF
TGTGCCAGTAGCCCGGACAGGTTCGATCAGCCCCAGCATTTT
>few|TRBD1|TRBJ1-6|TRBV19|15
CASSTAGTGVPPLHF
TGTGCCAGTAGTACCGCCGGGACAGGGGTACCACCCCTCCACTTT
>few|TRBD1|TRBJ2-3|TRBV5-1|16
CASSRGQGFTTDTQYF
TGCGCCAGCAGCCGGGGACAGGGGTTCACCACAGATACGCAGTATTTT
>few|TRBD1|TRBJ1-2|TRBV28|16
CASSGTGGGLAYGYTF
TGTGCCAGCAGCGGGACAGGGGGCGGCTTAGCCTATGGCTACACCTTC
>few|TRBD1|TRBJ1-1|TRBV28|17
CASSLGGRGARVTEAFF
TGTGCCAGCAGTTTAGGAGGCAGGGGGGCGAGGGTCACTGAAGCTTTCTTT